A selection of T cell receptor beta chains follows, all from one sample in a study of T cell responses to AZD1222 COVID-19 vaccine. Some clones are missing from TCRdb's copy, which holds only in-frame ones; the method was immunoSEQ multiplex PCR. Seen here are approximately 150,000 clones, approximately 90% observed once, and the top ten hold under 2.5%. The sequences come from peripheral blood, collected on day 0 of AZD1222 vaccination. Source of these receptors: an adult in good health. CDR3s include the opening cysteine and the closing phenylalanine or tryptophan.

v_call	j_call	cdr3_aa
TRBV4-1	TRBJ1-1	CASSQRRERLNTEAFF
TRBV19	TRBJ1-5	CASSIGGESNQPQHF
TRBV9	TRBJ1-1	CASSAWGLGTEAFF
TRBV10-1	TRBJ1-2	CASGDRVHGYTF
TRBV7-2	TRBJ2-5	CASRNTGQETQYF
TRBV18	TRBJ2-1	CAARDSYNEQFF
TRBV27	TRBJ2-1	CASSLGAYNEQFF
TRBV7-2	TRBJ1-1	CASSLVQGNTEAFF
TRBV29-1	TRBJ2-2	CSAYNDGATGELFF
TRBV5-6	TRBJ2-1	CASSFEGNEQFF
TRBV6-1	TRBJ2-3	CASSEARGQNTQYF
TRBV7-9	TRBJ2-1	CASSFSGGAYNEQFF
TRBV28	TRBJ1-4	CASSYPLGQLNEKLFF
TRBV3-1/TRBV3-2	TRBJ1-2	CASSQDHGTSYTF